This TCR beta chain came from a study of T-cell reconstitution after alpha-beta-depleted transplantation in children. A TCRbeta library incorporating unique molecular identifiers was prepared. TCRdb used MiXCR to reprocess the PCR reads, holding one entry per CDR3 protein. The sample lists roughly 160,000 distinct CDR3 sequences, 11% occurring once. Trimming cost V 3 bases and J 3 bases, with 26 bases left between them. The CDR3 contains 19 residues. Germline V gene sequence: CDR1 SGHAT, CDR2 FQNNGV. Study-wide points: When one year had passed after transplant, most T-cell counts and diversity came from newly produced T cells. Several hundred expanded graft clones reportedly supplied alpha-beta T cells about two months after transplant. TCRbeta diversity was high at day 60 in some patients (a result of surviving recipient T cells and thymic progenitors).

This clonotype was picked up many times. The antigen is not known. This clonotype originated in a boy aged 2 to 10 with acute myeloid leukemia, due to receive a stem cell transplant. The chain recombines TRBV11-2 with TRBJ1-2; possibly TRBD1 for D (5 bases). The source was PBMCs, collected before TCRalphabeta/CD19-depleted stem cell transplant. The chain's CDR3 is CASSFTAAAWAGRYYGYTF. As DNA, the CDR3 is TGTGCCAGCAGCTTCACGGCCGCCGCTTGGGCAGGGAGGTACTATGGCTACACCTTC.